A selection of T cell receptor beta chains follows, all from one sample in a study of blood T cell repertoires in COVID-19. Only in-frame clones appear in the TCRdb table, and some are missing; sequencing was by immunoSEQ multiplex PCR. The repertoire consists of just over 300,000 clones, with roughly 90% occurring once and the leading ten covering around a tenth. Sequenced material: PBMCs or T cells enriched from blood (not recorded which). The receptors stem from a woman aged 35 to 49 who had recovered from COVID-19. Both conserved end residues are part of each CDR3.

TRBV7-2,TRBJ1-6,CASSLGGQGNNSPLHF
TRBV7-2,TRBJ2-3,CASSLMGAADTQYF
TRBV6-5,TRBJ1-1,CASSRQGDTEAFF
TRBV7-2,TRBJ2-1,CASSLEGQDLSEQFF
TRBV11-3,TRBJ2-1,CASSQGTGNEQFF
TRBV19,TRBJ2-7,CASSVDREGSYEQYF
TRBV9,TRBJ1-6,CASSVGTAAGSPLHF
TRBV5-1,TRBJ2-7,CASSGLASSSYEQYF
TRBV14,TRBJ1-3,CASSQTGVLPGNTIYF
TRBV5-6,TRBJ2-1,CASSFVLAGGGSSYNEQFF